This TCR beta chain was obtained from a study of T cell responses to AZD1222 COVID-19 vaccine. Points from the study as a whole: In a largely white British group with more females than males, clonal diversity was possibly underestimated. The repertoires were collected only after the peak T cell response. There were vaccine-associated CD4 TCRs across spike, dominant at 160-218 and 743-854.

A note on this clone: Its antigen is not identified.

TCRdb keeps only in-frame clones here, not all; method: immunoSEQ multiplex PCR. The table includes over 110,000 clones, roughly 92% detected once. V lost 2 bases and J 4 bases, leaving 14 bases between the germline ends. The germline V gene has CDR1 MNHEY and CDR2 SVGEGT. The CDR3 extends over 15 amino acids. V and J are TRBV6-2 or TRBV6-3 and TRBJ1-2; D remains ambiguous. This specimen consisted of peripheral blood, obtained 28 days after the second AZD1222 dose. The source of this sequence is an adult who received the AZD1222 COVID-19 vaccine. CDR3 nucleotides: TGTGCCAGCAGTTACACGCCCGGGAACCCCTATGGCTACACCTTC. It translates to CASSYTPGNPYGYTF.